These T cell receptor beta chains were read from a single sample in a study of blood T cell repertoires in COVID-19. The assay was immunoSEQ multiplex PCR, and TCRdb's table has in-frame clones only and misses some. This table has 80,000 to 95,000 clones, around 93% appearing once. Input material: peripheral blood. These receptors were obtained from a human donor with active COVID-19. The donor label of this sample is uncertain. CDR3s include the opening cysteine and the closing phenylalanine or tryptophan. D genes are given only for firm matches.

d_call: TRBD1
v_call: TRBV9
cdr3_length: 15
j_call: TRBJ1-6
cdr3_nt: TGTGCCAGCAGCCTACAGGACAGGGGAAATTCACCCCTCCACTTT
cdr3_aa: CASSLQDRGNSPLHF

d_call: TRBD2
v_call: TRBV19
cdr3_length: 15
j_call: TRBJ2-1
cdr3_nt: TGTGCCAGTAGTATTGGTAGCGGGGGGCACAATGAGCAGTTCTTC
cdr3_aa: CASSIGSGGHNEQFF

d_call: .
v_call: TRBV6-6
cdr3_length: 13
j_call: TRBJ1-1
cdr3_nt: TGTGCCAGCAGCCCTATAGGGGACACTGAAGCTTTCTTT
cdr3_aa: CASSPIGDTEAFF

d_call: .
v_call: TRBV19
cdr3_length: 16
j_call: TRBJ1-4
cdr3_nt: TGTGCCAGTAGTATACTGGATGGGGGCATAGGAGAAAAACTGTTTTTT
cdr3_aa: CASSILDGGIGEKLFF

d_call: .
v_call: TRBV6-2/TRBV6-3
cdr3_length: 19
j_call: TRBJ2-5
cdr3_nt: TGTGCCAGCAGTTACACTTACTCCGGGACACTCTCTTTCCAAGAGACCCAGTACTTC
cdr3_aa: CASSYTYSGTLSFQETQYF

d_call: .
v_call: TRBV10-1
cdr3_length: 13
j_call: TRBJ2-5
cdr3_nt: TGCGCCAGCAGCGCAGGCCTCCAAGAGACCCAGTACTTC
cdr3_aa: CASSAGLQETQYF

d_call: TRBD2
v_call: TRBV5-5
cdr3_length: 16
j_call: TRBJ2-3
cdr3_nt: TGTGCCAGCAGCTTGGATCCTAGCGGGGGCACAGATACGCAGTATTTT
cdr3_aa: CASSLDPSGGTDTQYF

d_call: TRBD1
v_call: TRBV29-1
cdr3_length: 13
j_call: TRBJ1-1
cdr3_nt: TGCAGCGTTGGACAGGGGGCATACACTGAAGCTTTCTTT
cdr3_aa: CSVGQGAYTEAFF

d_call: TRBD1
v_call: TRBV13
cdr3_length: 17
j_call: TRBJ1-2
cdr3_nt: TGTGCCAGCAGCGTCGGGACAGGTGGGGGAGCAGGCTATGGCTACACCTTC
cdr3_aa: CASSVGTGGGAGYGYTF

d_call: .
v_call: TRBV6-6
cdr3_length: 13
j_call: TRBJ2-1
cdr3_nt: TGTGCCAGCTGGGGGGGGCTCGTCAATGAGCAGTTCTTC
cdr3_aa: CASWGGLVNEQFF

d_call: .
v_call: TRBV10-1
cdr3_length: 13
j_call: TRBJ1-1
cdr3_nt: TGCGCCAGCAGGCATCAGCGGAACACTGAAGCTTTCTTT
cdr3_aa: CASRHQRNTEAFF

d_call: TRBD1
v_call: TRBV5-1
cdr3_length: 17
j_call: TRBJ1-2
cdr3_nt: TGCGCCAGCAGCTTGGGACAGGGGAGGTCCCTATGGGGTGGCTACACCTTC
cdr3_aa: CASSLGQGRSLWGGYTF

d_call: .
v_call: TRBV9
cdr3_length: 15
j_call: TRBJ1-4
cdr3_nt: TGTGCCAGCAGCGTCGCTACAGGAGATAATGAAAAACTGTTTTTT
cdr3_aa: CASSVATGDNEKLFF

d_call: TRBD1
v_call: TRBV6-2/TRBV6-3
cdr3_length: 16
j_call: TRBJ2-7
cdr3_nt: TGTGCCAGCAGCCCCCTAGACAGGGCCTCCTCCTACGAGCAGTACTTC
cdr3_aa: CASSPLDRASSYEQYF

d_call: .
v_call: TRBV12-5
cdr3_length: 14
j_call: TRBJ1-2
cdr3_nt: TGTGCTAGTGGTTTTTTAGAAACTAACTATGGCTACACCTTC
cdr3_aa: CASGFLETNYGYTF

d_call: TRBD1
v_call: TRBV6-5
cdr3_length: 13
j_call: TRBJ1-2
cdr3_nt: TGTGCCAGCACACGGTGGCAGGGGGATGGCTACACCTTC
cdr3_aa: CASTRWQGDGYTF

d_call: TRBD2
v_call: TRBV6-5
cdr3_length: 16
j_call: TRBJ2-1
cdr3_nt: TGTGCCAGCAGTTACCGGACTAGCGGGGGGCCCCCTGAGCAGTTCTTC
cdr3_aa: CASSYRTSGGPPEQFF

d_call: .
v_call: TRBV5-1
cdr3_length: 12
j_call: TRBJ2-1
cdr3_nt: TGCGCCAGCAGCTTGGCACCCAGGGAGCAGTTCTTC
cdr3_aa: CASSLAPREQFF

d_call: .
v_call: TRBV19
cdr3_length: 13
j_call: TRBJ2-5
cdr3_nt: TGTGCCAGTAGTATCCGTCGGCAAGAGACCCAGTACTTC
cdr3_aa: CASSIRRQETQYF

d_call: .
v_call: TRBV7-2
cdr3_length: 15
j_call: TRBJ1-6
cdr3_nt: TGTGCCAGCAGCTTACAGGGGAGGGAGAGTTCACCCCTCCACTTT
cdr3_aa: CASSLQGRESSPLHF

d_call: .
v_call: TRBV19
cdr3_length: 14
j_call: TRBJ1-3
cdr3_nt: TGTGCCAGTAGTACGGGGGATGCTGGAAACACCATATATTTT
cdr3_aa: CASSTGDAGNTIYF

d_call: .
v_call: TRBV7-9
cdr3_length: 13
j_call: TRBJ2-6
cdr3_nt: TGTGCCAGCAGCCCATCTGGGGCCAACGTCCTGACTTTC
cdr3_aa: CASSPSGANVLTF

d_call: .
v_call: TRBV4-1
cdr3_length: 15
j_call: TRBJ1-5
cdr3_nt: TGCGCCAGCAGCCAAGACCCACAACCCAATCAGCCCCAGCATTTT
cdr3_aa: CASSQDPQPNQPQHF